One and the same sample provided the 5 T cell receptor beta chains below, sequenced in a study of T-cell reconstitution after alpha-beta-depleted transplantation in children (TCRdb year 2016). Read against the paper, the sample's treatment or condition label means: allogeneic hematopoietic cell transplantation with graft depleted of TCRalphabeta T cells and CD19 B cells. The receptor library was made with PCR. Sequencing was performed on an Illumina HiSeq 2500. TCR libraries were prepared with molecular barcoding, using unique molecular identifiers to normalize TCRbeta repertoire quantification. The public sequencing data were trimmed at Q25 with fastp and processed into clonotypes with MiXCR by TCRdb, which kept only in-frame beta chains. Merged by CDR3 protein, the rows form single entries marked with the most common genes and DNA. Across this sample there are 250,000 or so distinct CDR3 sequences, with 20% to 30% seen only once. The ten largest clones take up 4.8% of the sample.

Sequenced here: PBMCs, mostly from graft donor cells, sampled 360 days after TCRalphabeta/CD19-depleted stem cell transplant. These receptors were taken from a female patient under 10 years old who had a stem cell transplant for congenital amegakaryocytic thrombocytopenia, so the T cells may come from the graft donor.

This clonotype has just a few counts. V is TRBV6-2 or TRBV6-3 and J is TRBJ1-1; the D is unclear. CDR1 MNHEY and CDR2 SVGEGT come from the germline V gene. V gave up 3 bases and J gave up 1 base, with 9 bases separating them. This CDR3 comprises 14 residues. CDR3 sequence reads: CASSYLAENTEAFF. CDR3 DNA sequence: TGTGCCAGCAGTTATTTGGCCGAGAACACTGAAGCTTTCTTT.

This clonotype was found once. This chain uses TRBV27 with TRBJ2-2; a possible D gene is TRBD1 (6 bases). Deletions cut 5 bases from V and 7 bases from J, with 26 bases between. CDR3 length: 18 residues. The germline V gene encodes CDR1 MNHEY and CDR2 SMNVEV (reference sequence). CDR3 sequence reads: CASSLHSEFKTGLGELFF. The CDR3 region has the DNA TGTGCCAGCAGTCTACACTCAGAGTTCAAGACAGGCCTCGGGGAGCTGTTTTTT.

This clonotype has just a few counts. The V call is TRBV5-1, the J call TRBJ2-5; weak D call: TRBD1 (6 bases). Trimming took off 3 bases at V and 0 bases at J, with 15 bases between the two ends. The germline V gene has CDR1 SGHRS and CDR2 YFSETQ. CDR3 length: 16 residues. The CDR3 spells CASSSNRVGDQETQYF. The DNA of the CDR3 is TGCGCCAGCAGCTCGAACAGGGTTGGCGACCAAGAGACCCAGTACTTC. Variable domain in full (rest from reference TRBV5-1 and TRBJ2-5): KAGVTQTPRYLIKTRGQQVTLSCSPISGHRSVSWYQQTPGQGLQFLFEYFSETQRNKGNFPGRFSGRQFSNSRSEMNVSTLELGDSALYLCASSSNRVGDQETQYFGPGTRLLVL.

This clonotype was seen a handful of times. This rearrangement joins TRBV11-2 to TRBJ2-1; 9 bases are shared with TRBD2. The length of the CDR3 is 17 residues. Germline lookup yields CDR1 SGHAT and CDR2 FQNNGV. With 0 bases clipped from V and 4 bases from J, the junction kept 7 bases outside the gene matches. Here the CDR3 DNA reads TGTGCCAGCAGCTTAGATAGAGCGGGAGGACTATACAATGAGCAGTTCTTC. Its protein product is CASSLDRAGGLYNEQFF.

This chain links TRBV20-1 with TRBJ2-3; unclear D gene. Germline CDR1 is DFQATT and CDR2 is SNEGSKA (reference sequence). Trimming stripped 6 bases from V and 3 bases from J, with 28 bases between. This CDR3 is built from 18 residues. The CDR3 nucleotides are TGCAGTGCAACCCCAGGCCGCTTTATAGCCGTCTTTACAGATACGCAGTATTTT. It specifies CSATPGRFIAVFTDTQYF.